The 30 T cell receptor beta chains reported below all come from one sample, sequenced in a study of T cell responses to AZD1222 COVID-19 vaccine (dated by TCRdb to 2020 to 2022). The library was obtained by the immunoSEQ multiplex PCR assay. This is the immuneACCESS table as TCRdb keeps it, with only in-frame sequences that have V and J called. A part of the clones is gone; compared with another copy, unresolved V genes explain less than half, and the rest is unexplained. The sample contains 120,000 or so clones, more than 80% of them found a single time. About 3% of the sample rests with the top ten. In light of the paper, this sample's time point label describes: baseline before first vaccination. This material consisted of peripheral blood, taken on day 0 of AZD1222 vaccination. These receptors all stem from an adult in good health.

The chain combines TRBV19 with TRBJ1-1, with TRBD1 matching over 8 bases. J gave up 0 bases and V 4 bases, and 7 bases lay outside the gene matches. CDR1 is LNHDA, CDR2 SQIVND, per germline (reference sequence). The CDR3 runs to 16 residues. CDR3 sequence reads: CASSTLDRGLNTEAFF. The DNA for the CDR3 is TGTGCCAGTAGTACCCTAGACAGGGGACTGAACACTGAAGCTTTCTTT.

The J gene is TRBJ2-5, the V gene TRBV3-1 (or the pseudogene TRBV3-2); the D is unclear. CDR3 length equals 14 residues. Germline V gene lookup returns CDR1 LGHDT and CDR2 YNNKEL (reference sequence). Deletions cut 2 bases from V and 2 bases from J, with 9 bases between. The CDR3 DNA reads TGTGCCAGCAGCCAACAATCATTTCAAGAGACCCAGTACTTC. Translating it yields CASSQQSFQETQYF.

The table lists this clone with a few counts. The chain combines TRBV19 with TRBJ2-1; a weak D match, TRBD1 (6 bases). The CDR3 loop spans 14 amino acids. Germline CDR1 and CDR2: LNHDA and SQIVND (reference sequence). The V end was cut by 2 bases, the J end by 6 bases, with 11 bases between. The CDR3 here is CASSIRGGFNEQFF. The CDR3 coding sequence is TGTGCCAGTAGTATAAGAGGGGGATTCAATGAGCAGTTCTTC.

The CDR3 spells CASSHRSQRTRETQYF. CDR3 bases: TGTGCCAGCAGCCACCGCTCTCAGAGGACCCGGGAGACCCAGTACTTC. V usage is TRBV3-1 (or the pseudogene TRBV3-2) and J usage is TRBJ2-5; D call uncertain. Trimming took off 3 bases at V and 5 bases at J, with 19 bases between the two ends. The CDR3 extends over 16 amino acids. CDR1 is LGHDT, CDR2 YNNKEL, per germline (reference sequence).

The genes are TRBV5-1 and TRBJ2-1; D remains ambiguous. The ends were cut back, 4 bases at V and 6 bases at J, with 14 bases in the middle. CDR1 is SGHRS and CDR2 is YFSETQ in the germline V gene. The length of the CDR3 is 14 residues. CDR3: CASSQVEIGNEQFF. The CDR3 DNA reads as TGCGCCAGCAGCCAGGTTGAAATTGGCAATGAGCAGTTCTTC. The full variable domain, rest sourced from reference TRBV5-1 and TRBJ2-1, is KAGVTQTPRYLIKTRGQQVTLSCSPISGHRSVSWYQQTPGQGLQFLFEYFSETQRNKGNFPGRFSGRQFSNSRSEMNVSTLELGDSALYLCASSQVEIGNEQFFGPGTRLTVL.

The chain recombines TRBV19 with TRBJ1-6; 9 bases are shared with TRBD1. V lost 5 bases, J lost 7 bases, and 0 bases stayed unmatched. CDR1 is LNHDA and CDR2 is SQIVND in the germline V gene (reference sequence). The CDR3 has 13 residues. The DNA of the CDR3 is TGTGCCAGTAGTGACAGGGGGAATTCACCCCTCCACTTT. This codes for CASSDRGNSPLHF.

Judged by abundance, this clone is medium-sized. This chain joins TRBV5-1 and TRBJ1-6; 9 bases agree with TRBD1. This CDR3 spans 15 amino acids. V shed 4 bases and J 10 bases; nucleotides not matched to a gene: 9. Germline CDR1 is SGHRS and CDR2 is YFSETQ. Written as DNA, the CDR3 is TGCGCCAGCAGCGCAGGGACAGGGAACGGATCACCCCTCCACTTT. Translated, it gives CASSAGTGNGSPLHF.

DNA for the CDR3: TGTGCCAGCCCTAGCGGGGGGCCGATCTTGAACACCGGGGAGCTGTTTTTT. Translation: CASPSGGPILNTGELFF. The chain uses TRBV11-2 and TRBJ2-2; 11 nucleotides match TRBD2. The CDR3 runs to 17 residues. The V gene's germline CDR1 is SGHAT and CDR2 FQNNGV. The ends lost 8 bases at V and 1 base at J; junction bases unmatched: 9.

The chain joins TRBV4-2 to TRBJ2-7; TRBD2 is a possible D gene (5 bases). The CDR3 consists of 11 residues. Germline values: CDR1 LGHNA, CDR2 YNFKEQ. V shed 8 bases and J shed 0 bases, with 5 bases lying between them. The chain's CDR3 is CASRGSYEQYF. CDR3 sequence (DNA): TGTGCCAGCCGGGGCTCCTACGAGCAGTACTTC.

This clone was detected only a few times. The V call is TRBV12-3 or TRBV12-4, the J call TRBJ1-1; D is undetermined. The CDR3 has 12 amino acids. V gave up 5 bases and J gave up 4 bases, with 8 bases separating them. The CDR3 bases are TGTGCCAGCAGTCCCCGGTCCACTGAAGCTTTCTTT. Translating gives CASSPRSTEAFF.

The rearrangement uses TRBV27 and TRBJ1-3; weak D call: TRBD1 (5 bases). Trimming pared 2 bases from V and 4 bases from J, leaving 12 bases between. The CDR3 loop spans 15 amino acids. CDR1 MNHEY and CDR2 SMNVEV come from the germline V gene (reference sequence). The CDR3 DNA follows: TGTGCCAGCAGTTTAGGGGGTTTCAGAGGAAACACCATATATTTT. This sequence encodes CASSLGGFRGNTIYF.

The J gene is TRBJ2-7, the V gene TRBV28, with TRBD1 as a possible D gene (5 bases). From germline, CDR1 is MDHEN and CDR2 SYDVKM. CDR3 length: 13 residues. V lost 6 bases and J 3 bases, leaving 12 bases between the germline ends. In DNA form, the CDR3 reads TGTGCCAGCAGCCGACAGTTTCTCTACGAGCAGTACTTC. Amino acid sequence: CASSRQFLYEQYF.

The V call is TRBV20-1, the J call TRBJ1-6; D gene unclear. The CDR3 consists of 14 residues. Between the trimmed V and J ends, which lost 3 bases and 5 bases, there was a span of 11 bases. CDR1 and CDR2 (germline): DFQATT, SNEGSKA (reference sequence). CDR3 sequence (DNA): TGCAGTGCTAGTACCCAGGCCAATAATTCACCCCTCCACTTT. Translated, it gives CSASTQANNSPLHF.

The count of this clone is one. This rearrangement joins TRBV18 to TRBJ2-6; TRBD2 is a possible D gene (6 bases). The length of the CDR3 is 18 residues. V was shortened by 3 bases and J by 0 bases, with 15 bases between the two germline ends. The germline CDR1 and CDR2 sequences are KGHSH and LQKENI. The CDR3 nucleotides read TGTGCCAGCTCACCCCGGGGGACGGGGAGCTCTGGGGCCAACGTCCTGACTTTC. This codes for CASSPRGTGSSGANVLTF.

The J gene is TRBJ2-3, the V gene TRBV27; 12 bases map to TRBD2. J lost 3 bases, V lost 5 bases, and 3 bases had no gene match. The CDR3 is 15 residues long. CDR1 is MNHEY, CDR2 SMNVEV, per germline (reference sequence). This chain's CDR3 is CASSATSGRTDTQYF. In DNA form, the CDR3 reads TGTGCCAGCAGTGCAACTAGCGGGAGGACAGATACGCAGTATTTT.

The J gene is TRBJ2-2, the V gene TRBV4-2; TRBD1 agrees at 10 bases. Germline V gives CDR1 LGHNA, CDR2 YNFKEQ. Trimming removed 0 bases from V and 3 bases from J; junction bases left unmatched: 4. The CDR3 spans 17 residues. The CDR3 region has the DNA TGTGCCAGCAGCCAAGAGTTGGGACAGGGGTACACCGGGGAGCTGTTTTTT. Its protein product is CASSQELGQGYTGELFF.

This clone was observed a few times. V gene TRBV28 combines with J gene TRBJ2-1; either TRBD1 or TRBD2 may fit D (5 bases each). CDR3 size: 15 residues. CDR1 is MDHEN, CDR2 SYDVKM, per germline. Trimming removed 3 bases from V and 3 bases from J, with 12 bases in between. Written as DNA, the CDR3 is TGTGCCAGCAGTTTTGGGACCGAGGGCTACAATGAGCAGTTCTTC. Protein sequence: CASSFGTEGYNEQFF.

The chain combines TRBV12-3 or TRBV12-4 with TRBJ2-7; no clear D gene. Trimming took off 2 bases at V and 4 bases at J, with 9 bases between the two ends. The length of the CDR3 is 13 residues. As DNA, the CDR3 is TGTGCCAGCAGTTTAAATATGAGGTACGAGCAGTACTTC. Its protein is CASSLNMRYEQYF.

The chain links TRBV12-3 or TRBV12-4 to TRBJ2-3; D is ambiguous. V lost 8 bases, J lost 0 bases, and 9 bases lay in between. The CDR3 sequence is 13 residues long. Here the CDR3 DNA reads TGTGCCAGCGATGGCCCTAGCACAGATACGCAGTATTTT. Its protein is CASDGPSTDTQYF.

V and J are TRBV5-6 and TRBJ1-2, with no clear D. The V end lost 2 bases, the J end lost 4 bases, and 9 bases lay between the germline ends. Germline CDR1 and CDR2: SGHDT and YYEEEE. This CDR3 region has 13 residues. In DNA, the CDR3 is TGTGCCAGCAGCTTAGCAGGAGTCTATGGCTACACCTTC. Amino acids: CASSLAGVYGYTF. Variable domain in full (rest from reference TRBV5-6 and TRBJ1-2): DAGVTQSPTHLIKTRGQQVTLRCSPKSGHDTVSWYQQALGQGPQFIFQYYEEEERQRGNFPDRFSGHQFPNYSSELNVNALLLGDSALYLCASSLAGVYGYTFGSGTRLTVV.

This chain joins TRBV7-9 and TRBJ2-7; D might be TRBD1 (6 bases). Per the germline V gene, CDR1 is SEHNR and CDR2 is FQNEAQ (reference sequence). The CDR3 length is 15 residues. Trimming removed 2 bases at V and 3 bases at J, with 14 bases between. The CDR3 bases are TGTGCCAGCAGCTTATCACTAGGGGACATCTACGAGCAGTACTTC. Amino acids: CASSLSLGDIYEQYF.

The chain combines TRBV6-2 or TRBV6-3 with TRBJ2-7, with D maybe TRBD2 (6 bases). Germline CDR1 and CDR2: MNHEY and SVGEGT. The CDR3 length is 14 residues. Trimming took off 2 bases at V and 5 bases at J, with 13 bases between the two ends. As DNA, the CDR3 is TGTGCCAGCAGTTACCCGGGAGCCTATGACGAGCAGTACTTC. This sequence encodes CASSYPGAYDEQYF.

The V gene is TRBV5-1, the J gene TRBJ2-7; D tentatively fits TRBD1 or TRBD2 (7 bases each). This CDR3 is built from 14 residues. Germline loops: CDR1 SGHRS, CDR2 YFSETQ. V lost 1 base to trimming and J lost 2 bases, with 10 bases between them. This CDR3 is CASSLSGGAYEQYF. In DNA, the CDR3 is TGCGCCAGCAGCTTGTCAGGGGGGGCCTACGAGCAGTACTTC.

The chain employs TRBV20-1 and TRBJ1-2, with D perhaps matching TRBD1 (6 bases). Trimming pared 3 bases from V and 2 bases from J, leaving 13 bases between. The length of the CDR3 is 14 residues. Germline V CDR1 and CDR2: DFQATT, SNEGSKA (reference sequence). The CDR3 DNA follows: TGCAGTGCTAGTTATGGTACAGGGAACTATGGCTACACCTTC. Translating it yields CSASYGTGNYGYTF.

The gene calls are TRBV4-1 and TRBJ1-1; a possible D gene is TRBD1 (5 bases). V was shortened by 1 base and J by 1 base, with 10 bases between the two germline ends. The germline V gene encodes CDR1 MGHRA and CDR2 YSYEKL. There are 15 residues in the CDR3. CDR3 region: CASSQVTGRNTEAFF. The CDR3 DNA follows: TGCGCCAGCAGCCAAGTTACAGGAAGGAACACTGAAGCTTTCTTT.

The CDR3 bases are TGTGCCAGCATCAAGGACGGAGGGGGTCAGCCCCAGCATTTT. Amino acids: CASIKDGGGQPQHF. The chain carries TRBV2 and TRBJ1-5; possibly TRBD1 for D (6 bases). The germline CDR1 and CDR2 sequences are SNHLY and FYNNEI. The V and J ends lost 7 bases and 6 bases respectively, with 16 bases between them. There are 14 residues in the CDR3.

The chain recombines TRBV2 with TRBJ1-2; D gene uncertain. The V gene's germline CDR1 is SNHLY and CDR2 FYNNEI. Trimming removed 4 bases at V and 5 bases at J, with 11 bases between. The CDR3 totals 13 residues. CDR3 nucleotides: TGTGCCAGCAGTGGGTCCCAGAGTTATGGCTACACCTTC. Its translation: CASSGSQSYGYTF.

A few counts support this clone. The CDR3 protein is CSVADGDGYTF. The CDR3 DNA reads as TGCAGCGTTGCGGATGGGGATGGCTACACCTTC. This chain links TRBV29-1 with TRBJ1-2, with D unresolved. In germline, CDR1 is SQVTM, CDR2 ANQGSEA. The CDR3 sequence is 11 residues long. V was trimmed by 4 bases and J by 6 bases, leaving 9 bases between them. Variable domain in full (rest from reference TRBV29-1 and TRBJ1-2): SAVISQKPSRDICQRGTSLTIQCQVDSQVTMMFWYRQQPGQSLTLIATANQGSEATYESGFVIDKFPISRPNLTFSTLTVSNMSPEDSSIYLCSVADGDGYTFGSGTRLTVV.

The rearrangement links TRBV5-1 to TRBJ1-1, with D possibly matching TRBD1 (6 bases). The CDR3 runs 13 residues. Trimming shortened V by 4 bases and J by 1 base, and 8 bases separated the two germline ends. Per germline, CDR1 SGHRS and CDR2 YFSETQ. CDR3 in DNA: TGCGCCAGCAGCAGGGGGAGGAACACTGAAGCTTTCTTT. Protein sequence: CASSRGRNTEAFF.

This clone was seen only a few times. The gene calls are TRBV4-2 and TRBJ1-2; TRBD1 matches 8 bases. CDR3 length equals 15 residues. Germline CDR1 and CDR2: LGHNA and YNFKEQ. Trimming at V came to 0 bases and at J to 7 bases, leaving 7 bases not matched to a gene. Here the CDR3 reads CASSQESRGRGGYTF. CDR3 sequence (DNA): TGTGCCAGCAGCCAAGAAAGCAGGGGGCGGGGTGGCTACACCTTC.